This TCR beta chain was captured in a study of vaccination effects on CD4 cells after COVID-19. V was clipped by 3 bases and J by 5 bases; unmatched bases: 9. The germline gives CDR1 MNHEY, CDR2 SMNVEV (reference sequence). This CDR3 contains 16 residues. Comments on this clone: Its antigen is unknown.

Overall study findings and caveats: Clonal contraction was marked in infection- and vaccine-induced clones late after vaccination.

Peptide-pool stimulation followed by sequencing identified expanded antigen-specific CD4+ clonotypes in the ViraFEST assay. CD4+ T cells were isolated after around 9 days of culture. The study found no prior SARS-CoV-2 infection in the vaccine recipients, who tested negative for nucleocapsid antibodies. A density of about 2 million PBMC per well was used; these cells were cultured with about 10 IU/ml IL-2 and roughly 10 ug/ml peptides. IL-2 medium was substituted for half the medium on days 3 and 7. Produced via immunoSEQ multiplex PCR; TCRdb's table is partial and in-frame only. Of around 23,000 clones in the sample, over 70% were seen once.

The specimen was CD4+ T cells from PBMCs cultured with HCoV-NL63 spike peptides, collected before COVID-19 vaccination. The rearrangement links TRBV27 to TRBJ2-5; 10 bases match TRBD1. The sequence was collected from a human donor who received a COVID-19 vaccine. This chain's CDR3 is CASSLGQGHIGETQYF. DNA of the CDR3: TGTGCCAGCAGTTTGGGACAGGGGCATATTGGGGAGACCCAGTACTTC.